The rows below give T cell receptor beta chains drawn from one sample of a study of cytomegalovirus exposure and HLA in healthy donors. Assay used: immunoSEQ multiplex PCR; TCRdb lists only in-frame clones, some missing. This sample has more than 95,000 clones; 73% occur once, and the top ten carry less than 5%. Material: PBMCs. Every receptor here comes from a man aged 55 to 70 in good health and CMV-seropositive. Each CDR3 is given with its conserved first and last residue. The D gene is left open where the match is weak. Size tells how often a clone was seen (once, few, many) or the class of an expanded clone, and some rows leave it out.

CDR3 DNA	CDR3 protein	V gene	D gene	J gene	clone size
TGTGCCAGCAATAGGGGTTCTGGGGCCAACGTCCTGACTTTC	CASNRGSGANVLTF	TRBV28	-	TRBJ2-6	-
TGTGCCAGCAGTTCCCAAACAGGGGTGGTAGGTCAATACGAGCAGTACTTC	CASSSQTGVVGQYEQYF	TRBV28	TRBD1	TRBJ2-7	-
TGTGCCAGCAGCCGCGGTACTGCCTCTGGGGCCAACGTCCTGACTTTC	CASSRGTASGANVLTF	TRBV5-6	-	TRBJ2-6	-
TGTGCCAGCAGTGACAAGTCACCGGGACAGGGGAATGAAAAACTGTTTTTT	CASSDKSPGQGNEKLFF	TRBV6-1	TRBD1	TRBJ1-4	-
TGCGCCAGCAGCCAAGATATTGGGCTACCCCAGCATTTT	CASSQDIGLPQHF	TRBV4-1	-	TRBJ1-5	few
TGTGCCAGCAGTGCAAAACAGAACTACGAGCAGTACTTC	CASSAKQNYEQYF	TRBV6-9	-	TRBJ2-7	-
TGTGCCGGAAGGGGCACTGAAGCTTTCTTT	CAGRGTEAFF	TRBV30	-	TRBJ1-1	-
TGTGCCAGCAGCCCAACGGGACAGTCTGAAGCTTTCTTT	CASSPTGQSEAFF	TRBV9	TRBD1	TRBJ1-1	-
TGTGCCAGCAGCCGGGGTTTCCAAGAGACCCAGTACTTC	CASSRGFQETQYF	TRBV11-2	-	TRBJ2-5	-
TGCGCCAGCAGCTTATGGACTAGCTGGACGCGGGAAGAGACCCAGTACTTC	CASSLWTSWTREETQYF	TRBV5-1	TRBD2	TRBJ2-5	-
TGTGCCAGCAGTTACTCTAGCGGGGACTACAATGAGCAGTTCTTC	CASSYSSGDYNEQFF	TRBV6-5	TRBD2	TRBJ2-1	medium-sized
TGCGCCAGCAGCAAGGGGGCGGACACTGAAGCTTTCTTT	CASSKGADTEAFF	TRBV4-1	TRBD1	TRBJ1-1	-
TGTGCCAGCAGTTCTTTCGTCCCGGGACTAGCGGGGAACACAGATACGCAGTATTTT	CASSSFVPGLAGNTDTQYF	TRBV27	TRBD2	TRBJ2-3	-
TGTGCCAGCAGTTTTTCCGGACAGTCAAGGTGGATTTCCCTCCACTTT	CASSFSGQSRWISLHF	TRBV27	-	TRBJ1-6	-
TGTGCCAGCAGCTTTGGCGGGAACACAGATACGCAGTATTTT	CASSFGGNTDTQYF	TRBV7-3	-	TRBJ2-3	-
TGTGCCAGCAGCTCCTCCCCGGGAAACACCATATATTTT	CASSSSPGNTIYF	TRBV7-6	-	TRBJ1-3	-
TGCGCCAGCAGCTTGACTAGCGGGGGGGCCGAGGAGACCCAGTACTTC	CASSLTSGGAEETQYF	TRBV5-1	TRBD2	TRBJ2-5	-
TGTGCCAGCAGCTTAGGCCTCGGAGTCAACGGGAGAGCTTTCTTT	CASSLGLGVNGRAFF	TRBV13	-	TRBJ1-1	-
TGTGCCAGCAGCTTCCAGGAAAATTCACCCCTCCACTTT	CASSFQENSPLHF	TRBV7-9	-	TRBJ1-6	-
TGTGCCAGCAGCTTGGGACAGGGAGAATATCAGCCCCAGCATTTT	CASSLGQGEYQPQHF	TRBV21-1	-	TRBJ1-5	-
TGTGCCTGGAGAGCAGGGCCCGGGGAGACCCAGTACTTC	CAWRAGPGETQYF	TRBV30	-	TRBJ2-5	-
TGTGCCAGCAGCCGACAGGGGGTTTACGAGCAGTACTTC	CASSRQGVYEQYF	TRBV6-5	TRBD1	TRBJ2-7	-
TGTGCCAGTAGTATTCGGGAGAGTGGGACCCAGCATTTT	CASSIRESGTQHF	TRBV19	-	TRBJ1-5	-
TGCGCCAGCAGTGCGACAGGGGGCTCCTACAATGAGCAGTTCTTC	CASSATGGSYNEQFF	TRBV10-2	TRBD1	TRBJ2-1	-
TGTGCCAGCAGTTCCCTCGAGGGGGCCAGTGAAAAACTGTTTTTT	CASSSLEGASEKLFF	TRBV28	TRBD1	TRBJ1-4	once
TGTGCCTGGGCGGGGGTGGGTGGCTACACCTTC	CAWAGVGGYTF	TRBV30	-	TRBJ1-2	-
TGTGCCAGCAGGTCTGCACAGGGCACTCAGCCCCAGCATTTT	CASRSAQGTQPQHF	TRBV6-5	-	TRBJ1-5	-
TGCGCCAGCAGCCAAAGAAGTCCGGGGAACACTGAAGCTTTCTTT	CASSQRSPGNTEAFF	TRBV4-1	-	TRBJ1-1	-
TGTGCCAGCAGTTCTCCTGGACAGGGAAGCGAAAAACTGTTTTTT	CASSSPGQGSEKLFF	TRBV28	TRBD1	TRBJ1-4	-
TGTGCCAGCAGCTTGTACAGGGAGAGCACCGGGGAGCTGTTTTTT	CASSLYRESTGELFF	TRBV11-2	-	TRBJ2-2	-
TGTGCCAGCAGTTATCGGCGGGACAGGACCGAGCAGTACTTC	CASSYRRDRTEQYF	TRBV6-5	TRBD1	TRBJ2-7	-
TGTGCCAGCAGTGAAGAGCGCTATGGCTACACCTTC	CASSEERYGYTF	TRBV2	-	TRBJ1-2	once
TGTGCCAGCAGCACAACAGGGGCCGGTGGCTACACCTTC	CASSTTGAGGYTF	TRBV28	TRBD1	TRBJ1-2	-
TGTGCCAGCAGCCAACAAAATTCACCCCTCCACTTT	CASSQQNSPLHF	TRBV4-2	-	TRBJ1-6	once
TGTGCCTGGGGACAGGGTCCGAATGAGCAGTTCTTC	CAWGQGPNEQFF	TRBV30	TRBD1	TRBJ2-1	-
TGTGCCAGCACCAGGGGTTTTAACAATGAGCAGTTCTTC	CASTRGFNNEQFF	TRBV6-5	-	TRBJ2-1	-
TGTGCCAGTAGCACCTCTACTCTAACGCCCCAGCATTTT	CASSTSTLTPQHF	TRBV2	-	TRBJ1-5	-
TGTGCCAGCAGCGTGTCAGGGGACACTGAAGCTTTCTTT	CASSVSGDTEAFF	TRBV9	-	TRBJ1-1	few
TGTGCCAGACCGGGACAGGGCTACGAGCAGTACTTC	CARPGQGYEQYF	TRBV27	TRBD1	TRBJ2-7	-
TGTGCCAGCACCCTTTGGGGGACAGGGGGGTCCGAGCAGTACTTC	CASTLWGTGGSEQYF	TRBV7-2	TRBD1	TRBJ2-7	once
TGTGCCAGCAGCCGAACAATGGGGCTTCGTGAGCAGTTCTTC	CASSRTMGLREQFF	TRBV7-2	-	TRBJ2-1	-
TGCGCCAGCAGCTCCTCCGGGACAGGGGGCGCGGATACGCAGTATTTT	CASSSSGTGGADTQYF	TRBV5-1	TRBD1	TRBJ2-3	-
TGTGCCAGCAGCTTAGCGACAGGGTACACTGAAGCTTTCTTT	CASSLATGYTEAFF	TRBV7-9	TRBD1	TRBJ1-1	-
TGCGCCAGTGGACAGGGCAGCTCCTACGAGCAGTACTTC	CASGQGSSYEQYF	TRBV5-1	TRBD1	TRBJ2-7	-
TGCGCCAGCAGCCTCCGCCCGGGGACAGGGGGCGTAGGCACTGAAGCTTTCTTT	CASSLRPGTGGVGTEAFF	TRBV5-1	TRBD1	TRBJ1-1	many
TGTGCCAGCACCCTACTTCAGAACACTGAAGCTTTCTTT	CASTLLQNTEAFF	TRBV13	-	TRBJ1-1	-
TGCGCCAGCAGTGAGAACCTTATAGGGGCTGAAGCTTTCTTT	CASSENLIGAEAFF	TRBV10-1	-	TRBJ1-1	-
TGTGCCAGCACTGATACAGACACTGAAGCTTTCTTT	CASTDTDTEAFF	TRBV28	-	TRBJ1-1	-
TGTGCCAGCAGTACGGACAGGGGGCATGGCTACACCTTC	CASSTDRGHGYTF	TRBV2	TRBD1	TRBJ1-2	-